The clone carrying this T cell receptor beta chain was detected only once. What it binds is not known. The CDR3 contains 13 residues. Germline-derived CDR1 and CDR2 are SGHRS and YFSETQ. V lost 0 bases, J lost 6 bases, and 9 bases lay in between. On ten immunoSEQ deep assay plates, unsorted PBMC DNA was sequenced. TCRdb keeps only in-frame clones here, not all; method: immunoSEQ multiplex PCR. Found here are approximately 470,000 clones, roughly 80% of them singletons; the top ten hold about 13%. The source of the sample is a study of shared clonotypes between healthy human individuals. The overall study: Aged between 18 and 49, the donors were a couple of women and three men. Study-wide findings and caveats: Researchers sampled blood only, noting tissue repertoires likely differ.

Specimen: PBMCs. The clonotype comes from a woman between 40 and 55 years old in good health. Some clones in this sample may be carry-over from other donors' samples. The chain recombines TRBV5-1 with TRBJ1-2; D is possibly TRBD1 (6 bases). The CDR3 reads CASSLVSGDGYTF. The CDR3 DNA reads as TGCGCCAGCAGCTTGGTGTCAGGGGATGGCTACACCTTC. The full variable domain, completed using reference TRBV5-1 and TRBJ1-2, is KAGVTQTPRYLIKTRGQQVTLSCSPISGHRSVSWYQQTPGQGLQFLFEYFSETQRNKGNFPGRFSGRQFSNSRSEMNVSTLELGDSALYLCASSLVSGDGYTFGSGTRLTVV.